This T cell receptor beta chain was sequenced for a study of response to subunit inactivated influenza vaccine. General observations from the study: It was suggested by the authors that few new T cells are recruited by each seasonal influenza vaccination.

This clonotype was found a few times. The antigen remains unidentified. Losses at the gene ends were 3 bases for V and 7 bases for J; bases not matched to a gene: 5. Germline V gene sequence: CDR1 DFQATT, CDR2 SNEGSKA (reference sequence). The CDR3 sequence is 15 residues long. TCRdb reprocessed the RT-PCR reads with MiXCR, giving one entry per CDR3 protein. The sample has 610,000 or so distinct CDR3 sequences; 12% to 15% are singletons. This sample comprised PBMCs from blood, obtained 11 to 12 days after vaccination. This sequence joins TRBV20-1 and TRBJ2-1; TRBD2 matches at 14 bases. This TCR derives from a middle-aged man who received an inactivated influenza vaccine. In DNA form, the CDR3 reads TGCAGTGCTAGGGGAGGGACTAGCGGGAGAAATGAGCAGTTCTTC. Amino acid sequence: CSARGGTSGRNEQFF.